These 2 T cell receptor beta chains originate from one sample sequenced in a study of CD8 T cells in ankylosing spondylitis. Each CDR3 protein gets one entry after TCRdb re-called the 5' RACE reads with MiXCR. The data show about 240,000 distinct CDR3 sequences, approximately 9% seen once. Sequencing input: blood, either unsorted or a sorted T cell fraction (not recorded which). These TCRs come from a male donor with ankylosing spondylitis or in good health (not recorded which).

This clonotype showed up many times. This sequence joins TRBV3-1 and TRBJ1-1; D gene unclear. This CDR3 has 15 amino acids. In germline, CDR1 is LGHDT, CDR2 YNNKEL (reference sequence). Trimming shortened V by 1 base and J by 0 bases, and 9 bases separated the two germline ends. CDR3: CASSQVVSMNTEAFF. The CDR3 DNA is TGTGCCAGCAGCCAAGTCGTCAGCATGAACACTGAAGCTTTCTTT.

This clonotype appeared many times. The genes are TRBV4-2 and TRBJ2-3; D is undetermined. The CDR3 runs 15 residues. Germline assignment: CDR1 LGHNA and CDR2 YNFKEQ. Trimming took 0 bases from V and 2 from J, leaving 9 bases between them. For the CDR3, the DNA is TGTGCCAGCAGCCAAGATTGGACCTACACAGATACGCAGTATTTT. This translates into CASSQDWTYTDTQYF.